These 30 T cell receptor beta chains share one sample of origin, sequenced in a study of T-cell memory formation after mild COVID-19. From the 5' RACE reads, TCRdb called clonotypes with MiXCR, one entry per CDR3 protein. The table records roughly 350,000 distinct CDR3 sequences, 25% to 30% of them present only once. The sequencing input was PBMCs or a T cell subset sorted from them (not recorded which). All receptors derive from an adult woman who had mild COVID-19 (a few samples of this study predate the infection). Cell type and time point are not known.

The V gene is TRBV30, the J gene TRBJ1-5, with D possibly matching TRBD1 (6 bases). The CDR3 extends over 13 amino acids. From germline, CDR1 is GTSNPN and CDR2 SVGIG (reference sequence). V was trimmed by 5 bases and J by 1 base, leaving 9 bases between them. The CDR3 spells CAWSTGSNQPQHF. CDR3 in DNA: TGTGCCTGGTCAACAGGGAGCAATCAGCCCCAGCATTTT.

Here the CDR3 reads CASSRGGGELFF. DNA for the CDR3: TGTGCCAGCAGTCGCGGGGGAGGGGAGCTGTTTTTT. This sequence joins TRBV12-3 or TRBV12-4 and TRBJ2-2, with 7 bases identical to TRBD2. V shed 5 bases and J 8 bases; nucleotides not matched to a gene: 2. This CDR3 contains 12 residues.

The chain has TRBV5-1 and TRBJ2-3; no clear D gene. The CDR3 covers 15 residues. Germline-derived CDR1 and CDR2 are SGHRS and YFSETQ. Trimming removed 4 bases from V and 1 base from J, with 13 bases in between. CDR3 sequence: CASSLVDWRTDTQYF. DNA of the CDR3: TGCGCCAGCAGCCTAGTCGATTGGCGCACAGATACGCAGTATTTT.

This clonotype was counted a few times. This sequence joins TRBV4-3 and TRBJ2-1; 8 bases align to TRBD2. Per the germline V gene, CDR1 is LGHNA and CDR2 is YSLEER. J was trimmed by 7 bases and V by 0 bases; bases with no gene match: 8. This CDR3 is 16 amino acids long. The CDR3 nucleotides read TGCGCCAGCAGCCAAGATTTCGGACTAGCTAGTAATGAGCAGTTCTTC. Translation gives CASSQDFGLASNEQFF.

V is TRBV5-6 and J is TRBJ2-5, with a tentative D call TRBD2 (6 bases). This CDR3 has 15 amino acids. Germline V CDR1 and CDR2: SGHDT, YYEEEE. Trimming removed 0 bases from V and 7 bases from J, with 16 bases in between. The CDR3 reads CASSLVVTGDWTQYF. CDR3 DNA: TGTGCCAGCAGCTTGGTTGTGACGGGGGATTGGACCCAGTACTTC.

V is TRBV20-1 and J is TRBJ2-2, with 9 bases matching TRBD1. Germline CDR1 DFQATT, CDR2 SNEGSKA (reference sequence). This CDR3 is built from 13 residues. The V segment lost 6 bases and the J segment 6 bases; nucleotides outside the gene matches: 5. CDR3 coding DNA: TGCAGTGCAACAGGGGGCTTGCCCGGGGAGCTGTTTTTT. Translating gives CSATGGLPGELFF.

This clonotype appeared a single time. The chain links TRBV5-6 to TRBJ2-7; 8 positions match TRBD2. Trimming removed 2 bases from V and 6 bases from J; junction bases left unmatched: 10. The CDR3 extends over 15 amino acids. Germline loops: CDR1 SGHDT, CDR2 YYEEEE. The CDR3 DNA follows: TGTGCCAGCAGCTTAAGCGGGAGAGGAGGGCTCGAGCAGTACTTC. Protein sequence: CASSLSGRGGLEQYF.

CDR3 nucleotides: TGTGCCAGCCTATGGGACAGGGGGGCACCCCTCCACTTT. Translated: CASLWDRGAPLHF. The V and J genes are TRBV7-2 and TRBJ1-6; the match to TRBD1 covers 11 bases. There are 13 residues in the CDR3. Germline CDR1 reads SGHTA; CDR2 reads FQGNSA. The V and J ends lost 8 bases and 11 bases, in that order; junction bases with no gene match: 5. Looking up the rest from reference TRBV7-2 and TRBJ1-6 gives the full variable domain: GAGVSQSPSNKVTEKGKDVELRCDPISGHTALYWYRQSLGQGLEFLIYFQGNSAPDKSGLPSDRFSAERTGGSVSTLTIQRTQQEDSAVYLCASLWDRGAPLHFGNGTRLTVT.

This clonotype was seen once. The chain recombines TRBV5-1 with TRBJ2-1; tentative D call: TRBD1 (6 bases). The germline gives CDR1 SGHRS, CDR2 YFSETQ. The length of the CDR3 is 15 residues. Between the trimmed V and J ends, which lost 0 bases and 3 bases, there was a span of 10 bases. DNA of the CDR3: TGCGCCAGCAGCTTGGCCCACAGGGACTACAATGAGCAGTTCTTC. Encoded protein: CASSLAHRDYNEQFF.

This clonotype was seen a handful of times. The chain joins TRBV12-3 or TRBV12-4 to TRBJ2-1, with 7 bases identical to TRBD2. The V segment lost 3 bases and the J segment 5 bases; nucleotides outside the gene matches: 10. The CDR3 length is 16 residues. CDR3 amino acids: CASSFLFWGGDNEQFF. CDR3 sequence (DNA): TGTGCCAGCAGTTTCTTGTTTTGGGGAGGGGACAATGAGCAGTTCTTC.

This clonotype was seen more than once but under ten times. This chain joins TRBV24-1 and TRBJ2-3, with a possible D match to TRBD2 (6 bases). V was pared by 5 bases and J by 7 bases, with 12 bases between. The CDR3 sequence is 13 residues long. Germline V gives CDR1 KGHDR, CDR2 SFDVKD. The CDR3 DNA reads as TGTGCCACCAGTGGGACTACCTCCAATACGCAGTATTTT. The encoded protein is CATSGTTSNTQYF.

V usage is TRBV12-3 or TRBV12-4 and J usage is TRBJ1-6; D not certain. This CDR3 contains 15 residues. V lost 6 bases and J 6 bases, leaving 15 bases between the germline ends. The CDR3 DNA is TGTGCCAGCAGGGAATACGACACGGGTAATTCACCCCTCCACTTT. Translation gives CASREYDTGNSPLHF.

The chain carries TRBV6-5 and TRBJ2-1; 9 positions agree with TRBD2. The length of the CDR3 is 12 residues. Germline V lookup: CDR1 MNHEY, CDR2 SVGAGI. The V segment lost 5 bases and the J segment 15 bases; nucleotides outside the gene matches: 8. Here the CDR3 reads CASSPTGTSTFF. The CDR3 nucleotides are TGTGCCAGCAGTCCGACCGGGACTAGCACGTTCTTC.

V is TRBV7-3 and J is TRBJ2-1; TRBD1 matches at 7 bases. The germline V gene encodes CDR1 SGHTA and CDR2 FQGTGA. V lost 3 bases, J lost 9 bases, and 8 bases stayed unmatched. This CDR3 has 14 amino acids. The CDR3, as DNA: TGTGCCAGCAGCTTGGCTCGGGACAGCCCTGAGCAGTTCTTC. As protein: CASSLARDSPEQFF.

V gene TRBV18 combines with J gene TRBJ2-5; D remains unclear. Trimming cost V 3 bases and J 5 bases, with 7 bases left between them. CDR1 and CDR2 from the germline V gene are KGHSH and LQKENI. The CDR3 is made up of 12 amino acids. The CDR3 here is CASSPLGETQYF. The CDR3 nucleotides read TGTGCCAGCTCACCTCTAGGGGAGACCCAGTACTTC.

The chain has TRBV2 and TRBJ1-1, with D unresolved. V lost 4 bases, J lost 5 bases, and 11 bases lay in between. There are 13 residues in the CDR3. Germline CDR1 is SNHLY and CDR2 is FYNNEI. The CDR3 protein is CASSGESGTEAFF. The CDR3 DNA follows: TGTGCCAGCAGTGGAGAGAGTGGGACTGAAGCTTTCTTT.

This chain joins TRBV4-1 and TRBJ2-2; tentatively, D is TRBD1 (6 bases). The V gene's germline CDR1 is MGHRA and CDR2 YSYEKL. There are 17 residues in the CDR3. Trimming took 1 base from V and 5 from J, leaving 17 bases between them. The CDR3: CASSQVNRQVNTGELFF. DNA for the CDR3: TGCGCCAGCAGCCAAGTGAACAGACAGGTGAATACCGGGGAGCTGTTTTTT.

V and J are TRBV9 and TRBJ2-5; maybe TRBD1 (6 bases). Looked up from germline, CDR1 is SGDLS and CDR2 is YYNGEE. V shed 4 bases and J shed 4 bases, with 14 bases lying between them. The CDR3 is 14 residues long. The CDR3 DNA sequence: TGTGCCAGCAGCCTCACAGGGTCTGGAGAGACCCAGTACTTC. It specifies CASSLTGSGETQYF.

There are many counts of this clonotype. The CDR3 DNA is TGTGCCTCTCAATTTGGTCGGGGCACTGAAGCTTTCTTT. Translating it yields CASQFGRGTEAFF. The gene calls are TRBV14 and TRBJ1-1; D is ambiguous. Germline loops: CDR1 SGHDN, CDR2 FVKESK. Trimming removed 11 bases from V and 4 bases from J, with 17 bases in between. The length of the CDR3 is 13 residues.

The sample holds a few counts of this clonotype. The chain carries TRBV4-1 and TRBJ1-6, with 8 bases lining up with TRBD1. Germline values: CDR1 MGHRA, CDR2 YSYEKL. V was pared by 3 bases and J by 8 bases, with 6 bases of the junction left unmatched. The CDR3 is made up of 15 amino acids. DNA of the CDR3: TGCGCCAGCAGCCAGCGCGCAGGGGGCGATTCACCCCTCCACTTT. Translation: CASSQRAGGDSPLHF.

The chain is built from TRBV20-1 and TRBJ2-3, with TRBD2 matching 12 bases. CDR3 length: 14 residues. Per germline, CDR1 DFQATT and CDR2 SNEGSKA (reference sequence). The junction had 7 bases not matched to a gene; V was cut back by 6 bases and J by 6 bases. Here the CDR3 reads CSARLAGVADTQYF. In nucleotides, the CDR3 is TGCAGTGCGAGACTAGCGGGAGTCGCTGATACGCAGTATTTT.

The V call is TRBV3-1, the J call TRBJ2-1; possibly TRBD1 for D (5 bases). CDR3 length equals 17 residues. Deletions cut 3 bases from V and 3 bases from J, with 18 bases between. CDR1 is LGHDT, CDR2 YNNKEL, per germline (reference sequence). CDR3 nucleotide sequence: TGTGCCAGCAGCCAGCAAAGGGGTGAGACAGACTACAATGAGCAGTTCTTC. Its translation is CASSQQRGETDYNEQFF.

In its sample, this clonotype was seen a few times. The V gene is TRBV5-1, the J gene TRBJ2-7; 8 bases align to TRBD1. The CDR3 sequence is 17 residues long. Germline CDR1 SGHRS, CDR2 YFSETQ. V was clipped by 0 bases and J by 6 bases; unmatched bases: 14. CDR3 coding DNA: TGCGCCAGCAGCTTGGATCCGCCCATCCAGGGGGCAGTCGAGCAGTACTTC. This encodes CASSLDPPIQGAVEQYF. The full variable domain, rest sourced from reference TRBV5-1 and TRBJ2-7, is KAGVTQTPRYLIKTRGQQVTLSCSPISGHRSVSWYQQTPGQGLQFLFEYFSETQRNKGNFPGRFSGRQFSNSRSEMNVSTLELGDSALYLCASSLDPPIQGAVEQYFGPGTRLTVT.

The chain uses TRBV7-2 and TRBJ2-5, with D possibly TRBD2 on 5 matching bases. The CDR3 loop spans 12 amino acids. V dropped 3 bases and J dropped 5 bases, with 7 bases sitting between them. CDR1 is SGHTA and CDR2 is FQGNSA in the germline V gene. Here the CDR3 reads CASSFVAETQYF. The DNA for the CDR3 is TGTGCCAGCAGCTTTGTAGCGGAGACCCAGTACTTC.

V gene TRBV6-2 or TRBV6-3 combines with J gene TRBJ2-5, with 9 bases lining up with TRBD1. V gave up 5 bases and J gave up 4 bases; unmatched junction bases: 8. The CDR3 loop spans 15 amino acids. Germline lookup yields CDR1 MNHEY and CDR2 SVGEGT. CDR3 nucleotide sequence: TGTGCCAGCAGTGCGGGACAGGGAGATTCAGAGACCCAGTACTTC. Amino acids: CASSAGQGDSETQYF.

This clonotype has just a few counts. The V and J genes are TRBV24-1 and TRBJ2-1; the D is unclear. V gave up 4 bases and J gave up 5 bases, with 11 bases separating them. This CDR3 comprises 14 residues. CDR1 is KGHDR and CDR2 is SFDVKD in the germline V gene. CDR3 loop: CATSEPRMNNEQFF. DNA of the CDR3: TGTGCCACCAGTGAGCCACGGATGAACAATGAGCAGTTCTTC.

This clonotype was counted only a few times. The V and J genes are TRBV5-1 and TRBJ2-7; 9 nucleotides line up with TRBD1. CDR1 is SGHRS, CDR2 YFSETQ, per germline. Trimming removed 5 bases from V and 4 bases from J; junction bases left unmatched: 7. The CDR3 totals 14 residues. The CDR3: CASRPGTGMYEQYF. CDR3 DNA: TGCGCCAGCAGGCCCGGGACAGGGATGTACGAGCAGTACTTC. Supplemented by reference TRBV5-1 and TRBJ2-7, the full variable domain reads KAGVTQTPRYLIKTRGQQVTLSCSPISGHRSVSWYQQTPGQGLQFLFEYFSETQRNKGNFPGRFSGRQFSNSRSEMNVSTLELGDSALYLCASRPGTGMYEQYFGPGTRLTVT.

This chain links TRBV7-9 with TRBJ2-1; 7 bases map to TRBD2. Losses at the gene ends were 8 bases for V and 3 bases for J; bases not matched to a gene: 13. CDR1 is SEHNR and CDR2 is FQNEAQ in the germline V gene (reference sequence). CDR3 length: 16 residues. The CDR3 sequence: CASPGSPGGGYNEQFF. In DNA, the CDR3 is TGTGCCAGCCCAGGGTCTCCGGGAGGTGGCTACAATGAGCAGTTCTTC.

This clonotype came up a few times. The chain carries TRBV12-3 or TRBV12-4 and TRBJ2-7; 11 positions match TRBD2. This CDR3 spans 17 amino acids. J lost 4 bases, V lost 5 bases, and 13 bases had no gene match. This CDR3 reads CASSHTGTSGSWYEQYF. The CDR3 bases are TGTGCCAGCAGTCATACCGGGACTAGCGGATCATGGTACGAGCAGTACTTC.

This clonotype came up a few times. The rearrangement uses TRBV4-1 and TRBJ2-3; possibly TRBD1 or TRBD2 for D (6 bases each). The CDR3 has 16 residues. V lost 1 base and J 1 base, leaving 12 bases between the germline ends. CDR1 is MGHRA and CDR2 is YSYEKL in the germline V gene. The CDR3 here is CASSQVGGPGTDTQYF. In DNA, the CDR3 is TGCGCCAGCAGCCAAGTAGGGGGGCCGGGCACAGATACGCAGTATTTT.